Listed below are T cell receptor beta chains from one sample, sequenced in a study of T-cell memory formation after mild COVID-19. Each CDR3 protein gets one entry after TCRdb re-called the 5' RACE reads with MiXCR. The sample includes 350,000 to 450,000 distinct CDR3 sequences, approximately 29% of them seen just once. The source material was PBMCs or a T cell subset sorted from them (not recorded which). These receptors were collected from an adult woman who had mild COVID-19 (a few samples of this study predate the infection). Cell type and time point are not known. The CDR3 runs from the conserved cysteine through the conserved F or W. The order of the fields is J gene, D gene, clone size, V gene, CDR3 DNA, CDR3 protein. A D gene is named only where the DNA matches it firmly. For some rows the clone size is stated as once, few or many, or as a class when expanded; others skip it.

>TRBJ2-1|-|-|TRBV9
TGTGCCAGCAGCGTAGTACCCGGGACTCTCAATGAGCAGTTCTTC
CASSVVPGTLNEQFF
>TRBJ2-5|TRBD1|-|TRBV29-1
TGCAGCGTTGAAGGGTCGGGACAGGGAGTGGAGACCCAGTACTTC
CSVEGSGQGVETQYF
>TRBJ2-5|TRBD2|few|TRBV20-1
TGCAGTGCCCGCCTAGCGGGGAGGGAGACCCAGTACTTC
CSARLAGRETQYF
>TRBJ2-5|TRBD1|few|TRBV4-1
TGCGCCAGCAGCCCGCTTTTGACAGGGGCGGGAGAGACCCAGTACTTC
CASSPLLTGAGETQYF
>TRBJ2-3|-|few|TRBV24-1
TGTGCCACCAGTGAACCTGGACTGAGCACAGATACGCAGTATTTT
CATSEPGLSTDTQYF
>TRBJ2-7|-|few|TRBV5-1
TGCGCCAGCAGCCCCCAGGAAAACCCCCTCTACGAGCAGTACTTC
CASSPQENPLYEQYF
>TRBJ2-2|TRBD1|-|TRBV7-2
TGTGCCAGCAGCTTAGGACAGGGAATCCCCGGGGAGCTGTTTTTT
CASSLGQGIPGELFF
>TRBJ1-2|-|-|TRBV7-3
TGTGCCAGCAGCCCAGGAAGTCAGTTAGCTAACTATGGCTACACCTTC
CASSPGSQLANYGYTF
>TRBJ1-3|-|-|TRBV12-3/TRBV12-4
TGTGCCAGCCCGGAAGGGACCTCTGGAAACACCATATATTTT
CASPEGTSGNTIYF
>TRBJ1-2|TRBD1|-|TRBV5-1
TGCGCCAGCAGCCCGATCCGGGACAGGGGCCTTAGCTATGGCTACACCTTC
CASSPIRDRGLSYGYTF
>TRBJ2-3|-|few|TRBV10-3
TGTGCCATCAGGGAGGAGGAGGCCCCCACAGATACGCAGTATTTT
CAIREEEAPTDTQYF
>TRBJ2-5|-|-|TRBV7-9
TGTGCCAGCAGCTCTCCGTCGATGTACCAAGAGACCCAGTACTTC
CASSSPSMYQETQYF
>TRBJ2-7|TRBD1|once|TRBV12-3/TRBV12-4
TGTGCCAGCAGCCCGATCAAGGACAGGGGCTCCTACGAGCAGTACTTC
CASSPIKDRGSYEQYF
>TRBJ2-1|TRBD2|-|TRBV6-4
TGTGCCAGCAGTGGCCAAACTAGCGGGAACAATGAGCAGTTCTTC
CASSGQTSGNNEQFF
>TRBJ2-7|TRBD2|-|TRBV5-1
TGCGCCAGCAGCCTGTTAGCGGGGAGAGTCTACGAGCAGTACTTC
CASSLLAGRVYEQYF
>TRBJ2-4|TRBD1|-|TRBV24-1
TGTGCCACCAGTGATCAGGGGACAGGGGGAAAGGGAAACATTCAGTACTTC
CATSDQGTGGKGNIQYF
>TRBJ2-1|TRBD2|few|TRBV6-4
TGTGCCAGCAGTCCAGCGGGGGGGCCTGAAAATGAGCAGTTCTTC
CASSPAGGPENEQFF
>TRBJ2-1|-|few|TRBV7-2
TGTGCCAGCAGCTTACCTATGGCCAATGAGCAGTTCTTC
CASSLPMANEQFF
>TRBJ2-7|TRBD1|-|TRBV7-2
TGTGCCAGCCAAGAAGACAGGGTGGGTGAGCAGTACTTC
CASQEDRVGEQYF
>TRBJ2-5|-|few|TRBV6-2/TRBV6-3
TGTGCCAGCAGTTACGGGGGGCAGTACCAAGAGACCCAGTACTTC
CASSYGGQYQETQYF
>TRBJ2-7|-|-|TRBV12-3/TRBV12-4
TGTGCCAGCAGATTAGGCCAGTCCTACGAGCAGTACTTC
CASRLGQSYEQYF
>TRBJ1-1|-|-|TRBV20-1
TGCAGTGCTAGAGACTGGTCGGGACCTACTGAAGCTTTCTTT
CSARDWSGPTEAFF
>TRBJ2-7|-|-|TRBV4-1
TGCGCCAGCAGCCAAGAGATGTGGGACAACTACGAGCAGTACTTC
CASSQEMWDNYEQYF
>TRBJ1-5|-|few|TRBV5-6
TGTGCCAGCAGCTTGGGACCGTCGGGGGGGCCCCAGCATTTT
CASSLGPSGGPQHF
>TRBJ2-7|-|many|TRBV12-3/TRBV12-4
TGTGCCAGCAGTTTACAAATAGCGGAGTCCTACGAGCAGTACTTC
CASSLQIAESYEQYF
>TRBJ1-6|-|few|TRBV6-1
TGTGCCAGCAGTCCGTCTGTAAGCTCCTATAATTCACCCCTCCACTTT
CASSPSVSSYNSPLHF
>TRBJ2-2|-|-|TRBV24-1
TGTGCCACCAGTACCGGGGAAGTAGAAACCGGGGAGCTGTTTTTT
CATSTGEVETGELFF
>TRBJ2-3|-|-|TRBV3-1
TGTGCCAGCAGCCAAGGGGTCCCGGGGGATACGCAGTATTTT
CASSQGVPGDTQYF
>TRBJ2-5|TRBD2|-|TRBV12-3/TRBV12-4
TGTGCCAGCAGTCCGTGGCGGGGGGCTCGGACCCAGTACTTC
CASSPWRGARTQYF
>TRBJ1-5|-|few|TRBV9
TGTGCCAGCAGCGTAGACAGTGGAGATCAGCCCCAGCATTTT
CASSVDSGDQPQHF
>TRBJ2-7|TRBD2|-|TRBV7-6
TGTGCCAGCAGCTTAGGTGTAAGAGGGAGGGGCGAGCAGTACTTC
CASSLGVRGRGEQYF
>TRBJ2-2|TRBD1|few|TRBV5-1
TGCGCCAGCGGACAGGGTGCTGACACCGGGGAGCTGTTTTTT
CASGQGADTGELFF
>TRBJ1-5|-|-|TRBV2
TGTGCCAGCAGCGCTATTGGGGGAGACAGGATGAATCAGCCCCAGCATTTT
CASSAIGGDRMNQPQHF
>TRBJ2-3|-|few|TRBV12-3/TRBV12-4
TGTGCCAGCAGTACCTTAGGGGGCACAGATACGCAGTATTTT
CASSTLGGTDTQYF
>TRBJ2-2|-|-|TRBV5-1
TGCGCCAGCAGCTCGTTCGGGGGATTTGCGGAGCTGTTTTTT
CASSSFGGFAELFF
>TRBJ2-4|-|few|TRBV20-1
TGCAGTGCTAGCCGCGACAGGCAAAACATTCAGTACTTC
CSASRDRQNIQYF
>TRBJ2-3|-|-|TRBV7-3
TGTGCCAGCAGCTACGGGATCCCCACAGATACGCAGTATTTT
CASSYGIPTDTQYF
>TRBJ2-1|TRBD2|-|TRBV7-9
TGTGCCAGCAGCTCGGGGACTAGCGGGGCTTATATCGATGAGCAGTTCTTC
CASSSGTSGAYIDEQFF
>TRBJ2-3|-|once|TRBV20-1
TGCAGTGCTAGAGATACGCGGGGAACTGAGACAGATACGCAGTATTTT
CSARDTRGTETDTQYF
>TRBJ2-7|-|few|TRBV4-1
TGCGCCAGCAGTAACCAGGCCGGGACCGGCTCCTACGAGCAGTACTTC
CASSNQAGTGSYEQYF
>TRBJ2-7|-|-|TRBV5-6
TGTGCCAGCAGCTTGCGTCAGGGGGGGCCCTCCTACGAGCAGTACTTC
CASSLRQGGPSYEQYF
>TRBJ1-2|TRBD1|-|TRBV4-3
TGCGCCAGCAGCCACCGACAGGGGGTGGTAGGTGGCTACACCTTC
CASSHRQGVVGGYTF
>TRBJ1-2|-|-|TRBV7-2
TGTGCCAGCAGCACACGGACAGCTCCGTATGGCTACACCTTC
CASSTRTAPYGYTF
>TRBJ2-7|TRBD2|-|TRBV5-5
TGTGCCAGCAGCCGGGGAGGGACTAGCTACGAGCAGTACTTC
CASSRGGTSYEQYF
>TRBJ2-7|TRBD1|few|TRBV27
TGTGCCAGCAGTTCCCCGGGACAGGGGGCCCACGAGCAGTACTTC
CASSSPGQGAHEQYF
>TRBJ2-7|-|few|TRBV5-6
TGTGCCAGCAGCTTGGGCACAGGGCTCCACGAGCAGTACTTC
CASSLGTGLHEQYF
>TRBJ2-3|-|many|TRBV5-4
TGTGCCAGCAGCGAACTAGTATCTGACACAGATACGCAGTATTTT
CASSELVSDTDTQYF
>TRBJ1-1|-|-|TRBV10-3
TGTGCCATCAGTGTGGCCGGTACTGAAGCTTTCTTT
CAISVAGTEAFF
>TRBJ1-1|-|few|TRBV6-6
TGTGCCAGCAGCCGAGGGACAATGAACACTGAAGCTTTCTTT
CASSRGTMNTEAFF
>TRBJ2-1|TRBD1|many|TRBV7-9
TGTGCCAGCAGCTTAGCGGGGACAGGGTGGAATGAGCAGTTCTTC
CASSLAGTGWNEQFF